Sequencing of this TCR beta chain was carried out in a study of blood T cell repertoires in COVID-19. Study information: Donors in the United States, Italy and Spain gave samples during acute or convalescent COVID-19. T cells, B-cell-depleted T cells, or PBMCs supplied cDNA or gDNA.

Original analysis: By means of reference gene primer amplification, nucleated cell counts were estimated. The repertoire was sequenced with immunoSEQ multiplex PCR; TCRdb's copy has only in-frame clones and lacks some. V and J calls and clone size are those listed in that table; D and trimming were worked out from the DNA. The top ten clones hold around 0.91% of a sample with 250,000 or so clones, 70% to 90% of them seen once. The V gene end was trimmed by 4 bases and the J gene end by 5 bases; junction bases not matched to a gene: 10. In germline, CDR1 is ENHRY, CDR2 SYGVKD. The CDR3 consists of 15 residues.

Sequencing was carried out using peripheral blood. This chain uses TRBV10-3 with TRBJ2-5; 7 bases are a match to TRBD2. This TCR was recovered from a middle-aged woman who had recovered from COVID-19. CDR3 sequence: CAISGASGPGETQYF. The CDR3 DNA is TGTGCCATCAGTGGGGCTAGCGGCCCGGGGGAGACCCAGTACTTC.